This TCR beta chain is drawn from a study of blood T cell repertoires in COVID-19. Turning to the study itself: COVID-19 samples collected from the United States, Italy and Spain covered acute and convalescent phases. Nucleic acid was either cDNA or gDNA, and it came from T cells, B-cell-depleted T cells, or PBMCs.

Trimming cost V 1 base and J 9 bases, with 10 bases left between them. Germline CDR1 LGHDT, CDR2 YNNKEL (reference sequence). The CDR3 extends over 12 amino acids. In the source study's methods: Reference gene primer amplification in the assay estimated nucleated cell counts. This table comes from immunoSEQ multiplex PCR, and its TCRdb copy is limited to in-frame clones, with some not included. V, J and clone size are those of that table, while D and trimming were read from the DNA. Among roughly 200,000 clones listed, 85% to 90% were seen once. Material for sequencing was peripheral blood. This TCR derives from a woman in her twenties or thirties with active or convalescent COVID-19. This chain joins TRBV3-1 (or the pseudogene TRBV3-2) and TRBJ2-7; possible D gene TRBD1, 5 bases. Here the CDR3 DNA reads TGTGCCAGCAGCCAAGCGGCAGGGTGGCAGTACTTC. This sequence encodes CASSQAAGWQYF.